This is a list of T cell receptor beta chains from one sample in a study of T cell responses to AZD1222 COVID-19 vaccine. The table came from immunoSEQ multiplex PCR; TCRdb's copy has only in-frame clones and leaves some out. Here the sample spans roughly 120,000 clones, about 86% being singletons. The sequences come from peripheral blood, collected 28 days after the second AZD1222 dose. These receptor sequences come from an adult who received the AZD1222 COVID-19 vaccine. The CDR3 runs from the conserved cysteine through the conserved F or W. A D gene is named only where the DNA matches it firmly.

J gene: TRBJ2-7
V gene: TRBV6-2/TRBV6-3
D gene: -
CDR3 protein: CASSMARGLGVYEQYF

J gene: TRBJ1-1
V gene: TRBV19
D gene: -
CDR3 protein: CASSIGPLNLNTEAFF

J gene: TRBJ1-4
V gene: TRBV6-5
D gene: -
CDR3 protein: CASSPTENEKLFF

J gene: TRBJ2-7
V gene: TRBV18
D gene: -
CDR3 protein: CASSPEGYEQYF

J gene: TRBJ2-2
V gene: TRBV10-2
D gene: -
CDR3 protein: CASSESQQGNTGELFF

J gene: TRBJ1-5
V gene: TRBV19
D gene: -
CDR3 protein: CASSTRHTGFNQPQHF

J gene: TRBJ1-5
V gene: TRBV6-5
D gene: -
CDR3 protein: CASLRDRNQPQHF

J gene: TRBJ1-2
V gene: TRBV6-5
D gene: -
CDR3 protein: CASGQPTHYGYTF

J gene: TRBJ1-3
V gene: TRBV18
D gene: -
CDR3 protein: CASSPSGHGSGNTIYF

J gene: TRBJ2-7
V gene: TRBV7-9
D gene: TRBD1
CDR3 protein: CASSFWDSYEQYF

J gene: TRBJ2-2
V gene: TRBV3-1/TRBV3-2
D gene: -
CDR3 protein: CASSQDSLAGELFF

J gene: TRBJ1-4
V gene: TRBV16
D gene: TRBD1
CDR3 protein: CASSQSWDRPSATNEKLFF

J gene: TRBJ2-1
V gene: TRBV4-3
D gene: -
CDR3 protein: CASSQDLLGYNEQFF

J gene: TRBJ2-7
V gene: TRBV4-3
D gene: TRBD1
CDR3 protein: CASSQTDRGSYEQYF

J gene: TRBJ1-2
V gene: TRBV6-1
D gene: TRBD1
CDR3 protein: CASSEVMTDRGYGYTF

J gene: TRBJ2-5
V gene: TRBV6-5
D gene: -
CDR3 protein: CASSYSRRLTQETQYF

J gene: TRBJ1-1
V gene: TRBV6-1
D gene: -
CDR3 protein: CASSEDAAGLTEAFF

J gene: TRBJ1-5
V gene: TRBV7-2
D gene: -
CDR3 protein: CASSAGVNQPQHF

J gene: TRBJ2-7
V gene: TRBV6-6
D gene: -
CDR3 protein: CASSRLLHEQYF

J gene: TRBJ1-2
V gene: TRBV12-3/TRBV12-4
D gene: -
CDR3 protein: CASSSLGGYGYTF

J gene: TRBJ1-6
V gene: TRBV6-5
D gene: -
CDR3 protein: CASSYSGPNSPLHF

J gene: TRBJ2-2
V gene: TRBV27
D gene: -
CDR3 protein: CASSPGDLVGLFF

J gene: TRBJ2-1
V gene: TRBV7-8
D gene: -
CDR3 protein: CASSQGRSRSYNEQFF

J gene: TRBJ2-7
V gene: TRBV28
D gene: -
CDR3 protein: CASSSPGQTSEQYF

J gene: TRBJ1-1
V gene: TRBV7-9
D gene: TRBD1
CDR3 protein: CASSYGQGTEAFF

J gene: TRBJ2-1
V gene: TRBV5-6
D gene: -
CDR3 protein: CASSLVFPSSTLLYNEQFF

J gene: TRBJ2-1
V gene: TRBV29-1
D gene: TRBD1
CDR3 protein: CSTPGTGANEQFF

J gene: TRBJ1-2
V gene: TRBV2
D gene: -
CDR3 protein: CASSERAGADGYTF

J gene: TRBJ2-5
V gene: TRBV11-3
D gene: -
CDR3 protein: CASSLEALRPSQETQYF

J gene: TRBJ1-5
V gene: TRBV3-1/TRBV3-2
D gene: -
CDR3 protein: CASSLGQYGNQPQHF

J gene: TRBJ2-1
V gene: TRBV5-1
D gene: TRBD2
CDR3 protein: CASSPSGGLDGQFF

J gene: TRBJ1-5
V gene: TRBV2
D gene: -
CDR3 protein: CASSEGKSRRQTYSNQPQHF

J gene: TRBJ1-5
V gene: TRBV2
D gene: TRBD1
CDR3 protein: CASNDRDSNQPQHF

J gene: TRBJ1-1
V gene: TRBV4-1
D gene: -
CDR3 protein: CASSQPPEGETTEAFF